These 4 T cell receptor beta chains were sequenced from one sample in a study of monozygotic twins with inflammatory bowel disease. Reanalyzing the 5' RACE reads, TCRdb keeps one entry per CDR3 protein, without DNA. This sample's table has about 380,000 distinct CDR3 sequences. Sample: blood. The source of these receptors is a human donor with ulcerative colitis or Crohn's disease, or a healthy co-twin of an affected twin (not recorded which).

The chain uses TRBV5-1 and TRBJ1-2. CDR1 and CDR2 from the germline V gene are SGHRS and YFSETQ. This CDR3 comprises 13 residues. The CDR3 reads CASTGSSNYGYTF.

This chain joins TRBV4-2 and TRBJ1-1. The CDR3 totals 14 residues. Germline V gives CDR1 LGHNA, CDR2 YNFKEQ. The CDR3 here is CASSQDLLLAEAFF.

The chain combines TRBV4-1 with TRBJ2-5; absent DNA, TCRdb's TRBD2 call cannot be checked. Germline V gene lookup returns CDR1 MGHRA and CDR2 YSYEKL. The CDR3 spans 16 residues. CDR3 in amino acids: CASSRPAGGQQETQYF.

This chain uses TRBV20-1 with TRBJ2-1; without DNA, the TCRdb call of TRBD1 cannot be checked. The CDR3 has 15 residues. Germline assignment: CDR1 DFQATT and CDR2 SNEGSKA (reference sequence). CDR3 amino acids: CSARNPGTGSNEQFF.